A selection of T cell receptor beta chains follows, all from one sample in a study of blood T cell repertoires in COVID-19. TCRdb keeps only in-frame clones here, not all; method: immunoSEQ multiplex PCR. This table holds 150,000 to 190,000 clones, around 83% found once. Sequenced: peripheral blood. These receptors were taken from a woman in her 50s with acute or convalescent COVID-19. CDR3s include the opening cysteine and the closing phenylalanine or tryptophan. D genes are given only for firm matches. Where a row states a size, it is once, few, many or the class of an expanded clone; other rows omit it.

d_call	j_call	clone_size	v_call	cdr3_length	cdr3_aa	cdr3_nt
NA	TRBJ2-7	NA	TRBV6-2/TRBV6-3	11	CASSYGGEQYF	TGTGCCAGCAGTTACGGCGGCGAGCAGTACTTC
NA	TRBJ1-1	NA	TRBV7-2	15	CASAGGAFSGTEAFF	TGTGCCAGCGCTGGGGGGGCCTTCTCCGGCACTGAAGCTTTCTTT
TRBD1	TRBJ2-1	NA	TRBV11-3	18	CASSFRSGNPGQDNEQFF	TGTGCCAGCAGCTTCCGTTCCGGTAATCCGGGACAGGACAATGAGCAGTTCTTC
TRBD1	TRBJ2-1	NA	TRBV4-3	15	CASSQDLRTGVEQFF	TGCGCCAGCAGCCAAGATCTGCGGACAGGGGTTGAGCAGTTCTTC
TRBD2	TRBJ2-7	NA	TRBV28	14	CASRIGLADNEQYF	TGTGCCAGCAGAATCGGACTAGCAGATAACGAGCAGTACTTC
TRBD1	TRBJ1-5	few	TRBV18	15	CASSPGQGISQPQHF	TGTGCCAGCTCGCCGGGACAGGGTATTTCTCAGCCCCAGCATTTT
TRBD1	TRBJ1-5	NA	TRBV7-2	15	CASSSNRGSDQPQHF	TGTGCCAGCAGCTCTAACAGGGGGTCCGATCAGCCCCAGCATTTT
NA	TRBJ2-6	NA	TRBV19	15	CASSTRVEGANVLTF	TGTGCCAGTAGTACCAGGGTAGAGGGGGCCAACGTCCTGACTTTC
TRBD1	TRBJ1-2	NA	TRBV27	13	CASRDRVSYGYTF	TGTGCCAGCAGGGACAGGGTCTCCTATGGCTACACCTTC
NA	TRBJ1-1	few	TRBV7-2	13	CASSLVGGLEAFF	TGTGCCAGCAGCTTAGTCGGGGGACTTGAAGCTTTCTTT
NA	TRBJ1-6	NA	TRBV5-1	15	CASSTGEGYNSPLHF	TGCGCCAGCAGCACCGGTGAGGGCTATAATTCACCCCTCCACTTT
TRBD1	TRBJ1-2	NA	TRBV4-3	16	CASSQGAGGLDYGYTF	TGCGCCAGCAGCCAAGGTGCAGGGGGATTAGACTATGGCTACACCTTC
NA	TRBJ1-1	once	TRBV3-1/TRBV3-2	13	CASSQGRHTEAFF	TGTGCCAGCAGCCAAGGGAGACACACTGAAGCTTTCTTT
TRBD1	TRBJ2-7	NA	TRBV19	15	CASSMKGQAFSEQYF	TGTGCCAGTAGTATGAAGGGACAGGCTTTCTCCGAGCAGTACTTC
NA	TRBJ1-1	NA	TRBV4-2	16	CASSQDIVNRGTEAFF	TGTGCCAGCAGCCAAGATATAGTGAATCGCGGCACTGAAGCTTTCTTT
NA	TRBJ1-1	NA	TRBV10-3	14	CATTSGRGDTEAFF	TGTGCCACCACCAGCGGTCGAGGAGACACTGAAGCTTTCTTT
NA	TRBJ2-1	NA	TRBV4-2	16	CASSQVRGGGDNEQFF	TGTGCCAGCAGCCAAGTAAGGGGGGGCGGGGACAATGAGCAGTTCTTC
TRBD1	TRBJ1-4	NA	TRBV9	15	CASSETGWGNEKLFF	TGTGCCAGCAGCGAGACAGGGTGGGGAAATGAAAAACTGTTTTTT
TRBD1	TRBJ1-1	NA	TRBV19	19	CASSIAPWGRGPENTEAFF	TGTGCCAGTAGTATAGCCCCATGGGGCAGGGGGCCTGAGAACACTGAAGCTTTCTTT
NA	TRBJ2-5	once	TRBV7-2	14	CASSLVLGGETQYF	TGTGCCAGCAGCTTAGTCTTGGGGGGAGAGACCCAGTACTTC
NA	TRBJ1-2	NA	TRBV5-1	15	CASSLAPGANYGYTF	TGCGCCAGCAGCTTGGCCCCGGGGGCTAACTATGGCTACACCTTC
NA	TRBJ1-1	many	TRBV6-1	15	CASSELGARNTEAFF	TGTGCCAGCAGTGAATTAGGGGCACGAAACACTGAAGCTTTCTTT
TRBD1	TRBJ1-1	NA	TRBV9	14	CASTSGGVSTEAFF	TGTGCCAGCACTTCAGGGGGAGTGAGCACTGAAGCTTTCTTT
NA	TRBJ2-3	NA	TRBV30	14	CASNPTGSTDTQYF	TGTGCCAGCAATCCGACAGGTTCCACAGATACGCAGTATTTT
NA	TRBJ2-1	NA	TRBV4-3	13	CASSLNRDNEQFF	TGCGCCAGCAGCCTAAACAGGGACAATGAGCAGTTCTTC
NA	TRBJ1-2	NA	TRBV4-1	20	CASSQTRADSLLPPNYGYTF	TGCGCCAGCAGCCAGACCAGGGCGGACAGCTTGCTGCCTCCTAACTATGGCTACACCTTC
NA	TRBJ1-4	NA	TRBV5-5	16	CASSLLQGLGRAPTFF	TGTGCCAGCAGCTTACTACAGGGTTTAGGGAGAGCTCCCACGTTTTTT
TRBD2	TRBJ2-7	NA	TRBV20-1	15	CSASLAGGSLYEQYF	TGCAGTGCTAGTTTAGCGGGAGGGAGCTTATACGAGCAGTACTTC
NA	TRBJ1-4	NA	TRBV15	14	CATSSQGIGEKLFF	TGTGCCACCAGCAGTCAGGGCATCGGTGAAAAACTGTTTTTT
NA	TRBJ2-1	NA	TRBV5-6	14	CASSLQVSYNEQFF	TGTGCCAGCAGCTTGCAGGTCTCCTACAATGAGCAGTTCTTC
NA	TRBJ2-4	NA	TRBV3-1/TRBV3-2	14	CASSQDRRENIQYF	TGTGCCAGCAGCCAAGACAGGAGGGAAAACATTCAGTACTTC
NA	TRBJ1-1	NA	TRBV12-3/TRBV12-4	10	CASSSVEAFF	TGTGCCAGCAGTTCCGTCGAAGCTTTCTTT
NA	TRBJ2-5	NA	TRBV4-3	14	CASSPKDRQETQYF	TGCGCCAGCAGCCCTAAGGACAGACAAGAGACCCAGTACTTC
TRBD2	TRBJ2-3	NA	TRBV7-6	16	CASSLEAGVSTDTQYF	TGTGCCAGCAGCTTAGAGGCGGGAGTTAGTACAGATACGCAGTATTTT
NA	TRBJ2-6	once	TRBV7-8	13	CASPGGGANVLTF	TGTGCCAGCCCCGGGGGAGGGGCCAACGTCCTGACTTTC
TRBD1	TRBJ2-5	NA	TRBV5-1	14	CASSPGTGVETQYF	TGCGCCAGCAGCCCAGGGACAGGGGTGGAGACCCAGTACTTC
NA	TRBJ1-1	NA	TRBV4-1	17	CASSQELPGARGTEAFF	TGCGCCAGCAGCCAAGAACTCCCAGGGGCCCGAGGCACTGAAGCTTTCTTT
NA	TRBJ2-3	once	TRBV14	12	CASSQGRGTQYF	TGTGCCAGCAGCCAAGGGCGGGGTACGCAGTATTTT
TRBD2	TRBJ2-3	NA	TRBV28	12	CASSFGLAGQYF	TGTGCCAGCAGTTTCGGGCTAGCGGGTCAGTATTTT
NA	TRBJ1-1	NA	TRBV27	17	CASSLSPRANSNTEAFF	TGTGCCAGCAGTTTATCCCCCAGGGCGAATTCTAACACTGAAGCTTTCTTT
NA	TRBJ2-5	once	TRBV18	13	CASSAYREETQYF	TGTGCCAGCTCAGCCTACAGGGAAGAGACCCAGTACTTC
TRBD1	TRBJ1-2	once	TRBV4-2	16	CASSQALGQDFYGYTF	TGTGCCAGCAGCCAAGCCCTCGGACAGGACTTCTATGGCTACACCTTC
TRBD1	TRBJ2-7	NA	TRBV6-1	16	CASSETPPTGAYEQYF	TGTGCCAGCAGTGAAACCCCGCCGACAGGGGCCTACGAGCAGTACTTC
TRBD1	TRBJ2-3	few	TRBV5-5	17	CASSLRFSQGATDTQYF	TGTGCCAGCAGCTTGCGCTTTTCACAGGGGGCCACAGATACGCAGTATTTT
TRBD2	TRBJ2-5	NA	TRBV30	13	CAWSLAAQETQYF	TGTGCCTGGAGTCTAGCGGCCCAAGAGACCCAGTACTTC
NA	TRBJ2-3	NA	TRBV15	16	CATSRVSGSSTDTQYF	TGTGCCACCAGCAGAGTGTCAGGGTCTAGCACAGATACGCAGTATTTT
NA	TRBJ2-2	few	TRBV6-5	14	CAIQVRGSTGELFF	TGTGCCATTCAAGTCCGGGGGTCCACCGGGGAGCTGTTTTTT
TRBD2	TRBJ2-3	NA	TRBV5-1	16	CASSSLAGGLRDTQYF	TGCGCCAGCAGCTCCTTAGCGGGGGGGTTAAGGGATACGCAGTATTTT
TRBD1	TRBJ1-2	NA	TRBV5-4	11	CASSSTGGYTF	TGTGCCAGCAGCTCGACAGGGGGCTACACCTTC
TRBD2	TRBJ2-7	once	TRBV6-6	18	CASSPRTSGSDHSYEQYF	TGTGCCAGCAGTCCCCGGACTAGCGGGAGTGACCATTCCTACGAGCAGTACTTC
TRBD2	TRBJ2-3	NA	TRBV19	15	CASSIVGGPEYTQYF	TGTGCCAGTAGTATAGTGGGAGGGCCGGAGTATACGCAGTATTTT
TRBD2	TRBJ2-5	NA	TRBV7-3	15	CASSKTSGPQETQYF	TGTGCCAGCAGCAAGACTAGCGGACCGCAAGAGACCCAGTACTTC
TRBD2	TRBJ2-1	NA	TRBV19	16	CASRLAGGGGYNEQFF	TGTGCCAGTAGACTAGCGGGAGGAGGGGGATACAATGAGCAGTTCTTC